This T cell receptor beta chain stems from a study of cytomegalovirus exposure and HLA in healthy donors. In the study overall: Tens of millions of unique TCRs, all from HLA-typed donors, were included in an early release of the data.

The V segment lost 3 bases and the J segment 0 bases; nucleotides outside the gene matches: 4. The germline CDR1 and CDR2 sequences are SEHNR and FQNEAQ (reference sequence). The CDR3 is made up of 15 amino acids. A remark on this clone: Its antigen is still unknown.

It was with 60 Vbeta and 13 Jbeta primers that the PCR ran. TCRdb's table, derived via immunoSEQ multiplex PCR, lists solely in-frame clones and lacks some. This sample has some 130,000 clones, with approximately 70% found just once. Study-level results: Some TCR beta chains (164 of them) were listed as cytomegalovirus-associated. Most of the CMV-associated TCR beta chains (in a later analysis) appeared to be HLA-restricted. Productive rates of about 87% or about 30% were seen for most TCR beta V segments in an earlier analysis.

Material: PBMCs. The chain combines TRBV7-9 with TRBJ1-1; 7 bases line up with TRBD1. The source is a woman in her sixties or seventies in good health and CMV-seropositive. The CDR3 DNA sequence: TGTGCCAGCAGCTTGGACAGGTCCCTGAACACTGAAGCTTTCTTT. This translates into CASSLDRSLNTEAFF.